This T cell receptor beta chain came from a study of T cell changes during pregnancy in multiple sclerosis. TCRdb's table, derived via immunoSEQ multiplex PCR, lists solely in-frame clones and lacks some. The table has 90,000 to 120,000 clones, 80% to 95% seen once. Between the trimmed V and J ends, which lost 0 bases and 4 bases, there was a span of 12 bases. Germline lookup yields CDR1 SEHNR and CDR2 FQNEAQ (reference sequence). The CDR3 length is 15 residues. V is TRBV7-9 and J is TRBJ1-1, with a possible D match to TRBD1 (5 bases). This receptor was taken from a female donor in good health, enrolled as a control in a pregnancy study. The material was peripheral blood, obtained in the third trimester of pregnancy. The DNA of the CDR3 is TGTGCCAGCAGCTTAGCGTCTATTAGGGGCACTGAAGCTTTCTTT. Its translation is CASSLASIRGTEAFF.